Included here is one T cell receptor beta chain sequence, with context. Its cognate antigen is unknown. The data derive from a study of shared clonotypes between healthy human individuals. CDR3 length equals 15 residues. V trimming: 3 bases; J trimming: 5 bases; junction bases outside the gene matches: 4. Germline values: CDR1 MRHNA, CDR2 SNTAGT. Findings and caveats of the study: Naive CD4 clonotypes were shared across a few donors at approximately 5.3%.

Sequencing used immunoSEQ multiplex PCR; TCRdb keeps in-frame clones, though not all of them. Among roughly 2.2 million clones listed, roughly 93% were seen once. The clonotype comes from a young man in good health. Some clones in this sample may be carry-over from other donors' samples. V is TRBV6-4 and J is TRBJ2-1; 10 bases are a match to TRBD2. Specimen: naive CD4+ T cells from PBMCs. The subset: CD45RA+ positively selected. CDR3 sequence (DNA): TGTGCCAGCAGTGAGGAACTAGCGGGACACAATGAGCAGTTCTTC. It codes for CASSEELAGHNEQFF.